The rows below give T cell receptor beta chains drawn from one sample of a study of patients and donors after allogeneic stem cell transplantation. TCRdb re-analysed the RT-PCR reads in MiXCR, keeping a single row per CDR3 protein. The data hold 17,000 or so distinct CDR3 sequences, with under 35% observed a single time. Input material: blood, either unsorted or a sorted T cell fraction (not recorded which). All receptors derive from a human donor who was either an allogeneic HSCT recipient or a stem cell or donor lymphocyte infusion donor (not recorded which). It is not recorded whose cells these are; they may come from a transplant donor. CDR3s include the opening cysteine and the closing phenylalanine or tryptophan. D genes are given only for firm matches. Size values are once, few and many counts, or a class for expanded clones, and some rows have none.

j_gene | v_gene | d_gene | abundance | CDR3aa | CDR3nt
TRBJ2-1 | TRBV4-1 | NA | NA | CASSQVVLNEQFF | TGCGCCAGCAGCCAAGTGGTCCTCAATGAGCAGTTCTTC
TRBJ1-2 | TRBV12-3/TRBV12-4 | NA | NA | CASMNRVLNYGYTF | TGTGCCAGCATGAACAGGGTCCTTAACTATGGCTACACCTTC
TRBJ1-1 | TRBV12-3/TRBV12-4 | NA | NA | CASSYRNPNTEAFF | TGTGCCAGCAGTTACAGGAATCCAAACACTGAAGCTTTCTTT
TRBJ1-4 | TRBV6-6 | TRBD1 | few | CASSSNRGWHEKLFF | TGTGCCAGCAGTTCCAACAGGGGATGGCATGAAAAACTGTTTTTT
TRBJ1-1 | TRBV28 | NA | NA | CASSRGVGRDTEAFF | TGTGCCAGCAGTAGGGGGGTGGGAAGGGACACTGAAGCTTTCTTT
TRBJ1-2 | TRBV3-1 | NA | few | CASSQDLGSWGGYGYTF | TGTGCCAGCAGCCAAGATCTTGGTTCTTGGGGTGGCTATGGCTACACCTTC
TRBJ1-6 | TRBV5-6 | TRBD1 | few | CASSLNDRDRSPLHF | TGTGCCAGCAGCTTAAATGACAGGGATCGTTCACCCCTCCACTTT
TRBJ1-3 | TRBV5-1 | NA | few | CASSRGATGTGNTIYF | TGCGCCAGCAGCAGAGGGGCAACAGGTACTGGAAACACCATATATTTT
TRBJ2-3 | TRBV5-1 | TRBD2 | few | CASSLAGRSFTDTQYF | TGCGCCAGCAGCCTAGCGGGGCGGTCCTTCACAGATACGCAGTATTTT
TRBJ2-2 | TRBV7-8 | NA | NA | CASRFTGELFF | TGTGCCAGCAGGTTCACCGGGGAGCTGTTTTTT
TRBJ1-4 | TRBV5-1 | TRBD1 | NA | CASSLEGQGKKLFF | TGCGCCAGCAGCTTGGAGGGACAGGGAAAAAAACTGTTTTTT
TRBJ2-7 | TRBV6-2/TRBV6-3 | NA | few | CASSLRGASREQYF | TGTGCCAGCAGTCTTCGCGGCGCCTCACGGGAGCAGTACTTC
TRBJ2-7 | TRBV20-1 | TRBD1 | NA | CSARSSDRGGYEQYF | TGCAGTGCTAGATCGTCGGACAGGGGCGGATACGAGCAGTACTTC
TRBJ2-7 | TRBV24-1 | TRBD1 | NA | CATSDDHRGRYEQYF | TGTGCCACCAGTGATGACCACAGGGGGCGGTACGAGCAGTACTTC
TRBJ2-5 | TRBV12-3/TRBV12-4 | NA | NA | CASSTRGGYQETQYF | TGTGCCAGCAGTACAAGGGGGGGTTACCAAGAGACCCAGTACTTC
TRBJ1-5 | TRBV11-2 | NA | few | CASSYDGYSNQPQHF | TGTGCCAGCAGCTACGACGGTTATAGCAATCAGCCCCAGCATTTT